This T cell receptor (beta chain) was obtained from a study of T cell changes during pregnancy in multiple sclerosis. The germline gives CDR1 SNHLY, CDR2 FYNNEI. J gave up 3 bases and V 6 bases, and 7 bases lay outside the gene matches. The CDR3 totals 14 residues. TCRdb's table, derived via immunoSEQ multiplex PCR, lists solely in-frame clones and lacks some. The data hold about 80,000 clones, with just over 90% observed a single time. The chain is built from TRBV2 and TRBJ1-2, with TRBD1 matching over 7 bases. This sequence originates from a female donor with multiple sclerosis, enrolled in a pregnancy study. Sequenced material: peripheral blood, taken before pregnancy. In DNA, the CDR3 is TGTGCCAGCAGCTTTACAGGGGAGGACTATGGCTACACCTTC. The encoded protein is CASSFTGEDYGYTF. The variable domain in full, completed from reference TRBV2 and TRBJ1-2, reads EPEVTQTPSHQVTQMGQEVILRCVPISNHLYFYWYRQILGQKVEFLVSFYNNEISEKSEIFDDQFSVERPDGSNFTLKIRSTKLEDSAMYFCASSFTGEDYGYTFGSGTRLTVV.